This T cell receptor beta chain was documented in a study of T-cell memory formation after mild COVID-19. The CDR3 has 13 amino acids. Germline CDR1 SQVTM, CDR2 ANQGSEA. The V and J ends lost 6 bases and 0 bases respectively, with 9 bases between them. A single record per CDR3 protein comes from TCRdb applying MiXCR to the 5' RACE reads. Among 250,000 to 350,000 distinct CDR3 sequences, about 13% were seen once, and the ten largest hold 21%. The sequenced sample consisted of PBMCs or a T cell subset sorted from them (not recorded which). The sequence came from a man aged 18 to 35 who had mild COVID-19 (a few samples of this study predate the infection). Cell type and time point are not known. The V call is TRBV29-1, the J call TRBJ1-3; unclear D gene. The CDR3 spells CSVTWSSGNTIYF. In nucleotides, the CDR3 is TGCAGCGTGACATGGAGCTCTGGAAACACCATATATTTT.